Shown below are 24 T cell receptor beta chains from a single sample sequenced in a study of regulatory T cells in long-lasting Graves disease. Arm-PCR of CDR3 regions and iRepertoire HTBI primers were the basis on which TCR beta libraries were built. TCRdb passed the multiplex PCR reads through MiXCR, listing each CDR3 protein once. The sample contains 440,000 or so distinct CDR3 sequences, more than 12% of which appear only once. The time point: newly diagnosed GD, antithyroid drugs for less than 3 months. Construction of the TCR library relied on RNA isolated from PBMCs. This sample also appeared in a second study, on T cells in Graves' hyperthyroidism and ophthalmopathy.

The sample in question was peripheral blood mononuclear cells (PBMCs), obtained at new diagnosis, from a patient treated with antithyroid drugs. The origin of the receptors is a woman aged 25 to 39 with Graves disease.

V is TRBV2 and J is TRBJ1-5; D possibly corresponds to TRBD1 (5 bases). The V end was cut by 4 bases, the J end by 6 bases, with 16 bases between. Germline CDR1 and CDR2: SNHLY and FYNNEI. CDR3 size: 15 residues. The CDR3 loop is CASSVGQGGSQPQHF. The CDR3 region has the DNA TGTGCCAGCAGTGTCGGTCAGGGTGGCAGTCAGCCCCAGCATTTT.

This clonotype showed up just a few times. The rearrangement uses TRBV27 and TRBJ2-7; 9 bases fit TRBD2. The J segment lost 4 bases and the V segment lost 2 bases, leaving 6 bases of the junction unmatched. Germline CDR1 and CDR2: MNHEY and SMNVEV (reference sequence). This CDR3 comprises 15 residues. CDR3 protein: CASSLNGLAPYEQYF. CDR3 nucleotides: TGTGCCAGCAGTTTAAACGGACTAGCGCCGTACGAGCAGTACTTC.

This rearrangement joins TRBV20-1 to TRBJ1-6, with D uncertain. Per the germline V gene, CDR1 is DFQATT and CDR2 is SNEGSKA (reference sequence). The V end lost 6 bases, the J end lost 7 bases, and 19 bases lay between the germline ends. The CDR3 is 15 amino acids. The CDR3 DNA is TGCAGTGCCCCGATGGGTGCACGGCTAAATTCACCCCTCCACTTT. As protein: CSAPMGARLNSPLHF.

This clonotype showed up many times. The V call is TRBV28, the J call TRBJ2-7; 8 bases are a match to TRBD2. There are 16 residues in the CDR3. The trim removed 6 bases at V and 5 bases at J, leaving 15 bases unmatched. Per the germline V gene, CDR1 is MDHEN and CDR2 is SYDVKM. This CDR3 reads CASRGRSGLAPHEQYF. CDR3 DNA: TGTGCCAGCAGGGGCCGGAGCGGACTAGCTCCCCACGAGCAGTACTTC.

This clonotype was counted many times. The genes are TRBV5-1 and TRBJ2-5; the D call may be TRBD1 or TRBD2 (5 bases each). The V gene lost 3 bases and the J gene lost 5 bases, with 14 bases spanning the gap. Germline V gene data show CDR1 as SGHRS and CDR2 as YFSETQ. This CDR3 is built from 14 residues. The CDR3 DNA is TGCGCCAGCAGCTCGGGACCGTCGGGGGAGACCCAGTACTTC. Its translation is CASSSGPSGETQYF.

The chain combines TRBV2 with TRBJ2-5; tentatively, D is TRBD1 (6 bases). Trimming removed 5 bases from V and 5 bases from J, with 21 bases in between. This CDR3 region has 16 residues. The germline V gene encodes CDR1 SNHLY and CDR2 FYNNEI. DNA for the CDR3: TGTGCCAGCAGTCAAGGCCCCGGGACAAGGACCGAGACCCAGTACTTC. Its protein is CASSQGPGTRTETQYF.

This clonotype was counted ten times or more. The rearrangement joins TRBV7-6 to TRBJ1-5, with TRBD1 as a possible D gene (6 bases). This CDR3 contains 17 residues. CDR1 and CDR2 from the germline V gene are SGHVS and FNYEAQ. V was shortened by 5 bases and J by 5 bases, with 22 bases between the two germline ends. The CDR3 spells CASSPTWRGATDQPQHF. CDR3 coding DNA: TGTGCCAGCAGCCCTACCTGGAGGGGGGCAACCGATCAGCCCCAGCATTTT.

A word on this clonotype: A read error may be the cause here, since a much bigger clone is one base away. The CDR3 reads CASSYFASSYEQFF. The CDR3, as DNA: TGTGCCAGCAGTTACTTTGCGAGCTCCTACGAGCAGTTCTTC. J is TRBJ2-1 and V is TRBV6-9; D is undetermined. CDR1 is MNHGY, CDR2 SVAAGI, per germline. The CDR3 covers 14 residues. V was clipped by 3 bases and J by 10 bases, with 16 bases between them.

This clonotype showed up many times. The gene calls are TRBV28 and TRBJ2-7; 7 positions match TRBD1. V was clipped by 4 bases and J by 0 bases; unmatched bases: 15. Germline V CDR1 and CDR2: MDHEN, SYDVKM. The CDR3 totals 18 residues. Here the CDR3 DNA reads TGTGCCAGCAGTTCCCCCCAACCCAGGGACAGTATCTCCTACGAGCAGTACTTC. It is translated as CASSSPQPRDSISYEQYF.

This clonotype has ten or more counts. J is TRBJ1-2 and V is TRBV2; D gene unclear. Looked up from germline, CDR1 is SNHLY and CDR2 is FYNNEI. The CDR3 loop spans 13 amino acids. V was clipped by 0 bases and J by 8 bases, with 10 bases between them. DNA for the CDR3: TGTGCCAGCAGTGAAGCTGTGGGAAGGGGCTACACCTTC. Encoded protein: CASSEAVGRGYTF.

This clonotype has ten or more counts. The chain recombines TRBV5-1 with TRBJ2-7; 7 nucleotides agree with TRBD1. Germline V gene data show CDR1 as SGHRS and CDR2 as YFSETQ. The CDR3 extends over 14 amino acids. V lost 4 bases and J lost 0; bases outside the gene matches: 4. CDR3 region: CASSGGDSSYEQYF. CDR3 in DNA: TGCGCCAGCAGCGGTGGGGACAGCTCCTACGAGCAGTACTTC.

The chain couples TRBV28 to TRBJ2-1; perhaps TRBD2 as D (5 bases). The CDR3 is 17 residues long. Germline assignment: CDR1 MDHEN and CDR2 SYDVKM. V was cut by 6 bases and J by 8 bases, with 26 bases left in between. The CDR3 here is CASRPPSGSPSWDEQFF. The CDR3 nucleotides read TGTGCCAGCAGGCCTCCAAGCGGCTCTCCTTCTTGGGATGAGCAGTTCTTC.

V usage is TRBV24-1 and J usage is TRBJ2-2; maybe TRBD2 (7 bases). CDR3 size: 18 residues. Germline CDR1 KGHDR, CDR2 SFDVKD. Trimming stripped 0 bases from V and 5 bases from J, with 18 bases between. The CDR3 protein is CATSDLMPSGRGTGELFF. The CDR3 nucleotides read TGTGCCACCAGTGATTTGATGCCTAGCGGAAGGGGGACCGGGGAGCTGTTTTTT.

CDR3: CASSTLGTGSAGANVLTF. The CDR3 coding sequence is TGTGCCAGCAGTACCCTTGGGACAGGGAGCGCCGGGGCCAACGTCCTGACTTTC. V and J are TRBV27 and TRBJ2-6; 9 nucleotides match TRBD1. The germline CDR1 and CDR2 sequences are MNHEY and SMNVEV (reference sequence). The CDR3 contains 18 residues. The trim removed 5 bases at V and 4 bases at J, leaving 12 bases unmatched.

The rearrangement uses TRBV20-1 and TRBJ1-1; 8 bases map to TRBD1. CDR3 size: 13 residues. Per the germline V gene, CDR1 is DFQATT and CDR2 is SNEGSKA (reference sequence). Trimming took 3 bases from V and 4 from J; bases not matched to a gene: 4. In nucleotides, the CDR3 is TGCAGTGCTAGGCAGGGGGCAATCACTGAAGCTTTCTTT. It codes for CSARQGAITEAFF.

This clonotype was detected only a few times. J is TRBJ1-4 and V is TRBV11-2; D perhaps matches TRBD1 (6 bases). The CDR3 length is 18 residues. V was clipped by 6 bases and J by 5 bases, with 25 bases between them. The V gene's germline CDR1 is SGHAT and CDR2 FQNNGV. CDR3 sequence (DNA): TGTGCCAGCAGGTCTGGACAGTCTTCGCCCCGCTTCAATGAAAAACTGTTTTTT. This sequence encodes CASRSGQSSPRFNEKLFF.

V is TRBV2 and J is TRBJ2-7; 7 bases agree with TRBD1. The CDR3 covers 13 residues. V shed 11 bases, J shed 6 bases, and the junction held 13 bases outside the gene matches. Germline V CDR1 and CDR2: SNHLY, FYNNEI. CDR3 DNA sequence: TGTGCCTGCCGACAGGGCTCAGGTGGCGAGCAGTACTTC. This translates into CACRQGSGGEQYF.

CDR3 region: CASSAEREGETQYF. Here the CDR3 DNA reads TGTGCCAGCAGCGCTGAGCGGGAGGGGGAGACCCAGTACTTC. The chain employs TRBV12-3 or TRBV12-4 and TRBJ2-5; TRBD2 matches 10 bases. The CDR3 sequence is 14 residues long. After removal of 6 bases from V and 5 bases from J, the junction contained 6 bases not matched to a gene.

This clonotype was seen a few times. This may come from a read error, since a much larger clone is one base off. This chain connects TRBV6-1 to TRBJ2-5; D is unclear. Trimming pared 7 bases from V and 4 bases from J, leaving 16 bases between. This CDR3 has 14 amino acids. CDR1 MNHNS and CDR2 SASEGT come from the germline V gene. CDR3 amino acids: CASITEWFGETQYF. The CDR3 nucleotides read TGTGCCAGCATCACCGAGTGGTTTGGAGAGACCCAGTACTTC.

Only a few counts were recorded for this clonotype. The V gene is TRBV6-1, the J gene TRBJ1-2, with TRBD1 as a possible D gene (5 bases). V shed 6 bases and J shed 3 bases, with 20 bases lying between them. Looked up from germline, CDR1 is MNHNS and CDR2 is SASEGT. The length of the CDR3 is 16 residues. The CDR3 DNA reads TGTGCCAGCAGGGCCTTCGACAGACAAAAACACTATGGCTACACCTTC. This sequence encodes CASRAFDRQKHYGYTF.

V and J are TRBV20-1 and TRBJ1-5; tentatively, D is TRBD1 (5 bases). Germline CDR1 and CDR2: DFQATT and SNEGSKA (reference sequence). The CDR3 spans 17 residues. Trimming left V 3 bases short and J 1 base short, with 19 bases between. This CDR3 is CSARVGLGGVSNQPQHF. CDR3 sequence (DNA): TGCAGTGCTAGGGTCGGGCTGGGAGGGGTAAGCAATCAGCCCCAGCATTTT.

The chain recombines TRBV7-9 with TRBJ1-5, with 10 bases fitting TRBD1. V lost 5 bases to trimming and J lost 4 bases; unmatched junction nucleotides: 11. The CDR3 is made up of 17 amino acids. The germline gives CDR1 SEHNR, CDR2 FQNEAQ (reference sequence). CDR3 coding DNA: TGTGCCAGCAGCCTTGACAGGGGGCAGAGGATAAATCAGCCCCAGCATTTT. Encoded protein: CASSLDRGQRINQPQHF.

This clonotype has at least ten counts. V and J are TRBV6-1 and TRBJ1-1, with 11 bases that match TRBD1. Germline CDR1 reads MNHNS; CDR2 reads SASEGT. With V trimmed by 7 bases and J by 6 bases, 4 bases remained unmatched. There are 13 residues in the CDR3. The DNA for the CDR3 is TGTGCCAGCACTGGACAGGGGGCGTCTGAAGCTTTCTTT. The encoded protein is CASTGQGASEAFF.

The rearrangement joins TRBV3-1 to TRBJ2-1, with 9 nucleotides matching TRBD2. Germline CDR1 reads LGHDT; CDR2 reads YNNKEL (reference sequence). This CDR3 comprises 11 residues. V lost 8 bases, J lost 9 bases, and 2 bases stayed unmatched. Here the CDR3 DNA reads TGTGCCAGCGCGGGAGGGATTGAGCAGTTCTTC. Amino acids: CASAGGIEQFF.